Listed here is a single T cell receptor beta chain. CDR3 length: 18 residues. Trimming cost V 1 base and J 7 bases; bases outside gene matches: 14. Germline V gene lookup returns CDR1 LNHDA and CDR2 SQIVND (reference sequence). The sample belongs to a study of T cell responses to AZD1222 COVID-19 vaccine. Measured with immunoSEQ multiplex PCR; TCRdb has only the in-frame clones, and not every one. The sample consists of 130,000 or so clones, roughly 93% of them appearing once. The sample here was peripheral blood, taken on day 0 of AZD1222 vaccination. J is TRBJ2-2 and V is TRBV19; TRBD1 aligns across 8 bases. The clonotype was recovered from an adult in good health. This chain's CDR3 is CASSIASLGQGAIGELFF. The CDR3 bases are TGTGCCAGTAGTATAGCTTCACTAGGACAGGGTGCGATCGGGGAGCTGTTTTTT.